The rows below give T cell receptor beta chains drawn from one sample of a study of primary melanoma T cells and metastatic recurrence. This table comes from immunoSEQ multiplex PCR, and its TCRdb copy is limited to in-frame clones, with some not included. In the table there are over 200 clones, about nine tenths of which are singletons. Input material: melanoma tumor tissue. These receptors were taken from a human donor with melanoma. Each CDR3 is given with its conserved first and last residue. A D gene is named only where the DNA matches it firmly. Expanded clones get a size class; other rows say once, few or many, or leave the size out.

v_call	clone_size	j_call	cdr3_length	d_call	cdr3_aa	cdr3_nt
TRBV6-8	-	TRBJ2-3	13	TRBD1	CASRRGPVDTQYF	TGTGCCAGCAGGAGGGGGCCCGTAGATACGCAGTATTTT
TRBV19	-	TRBJ2-1	19	TRBD2	CASSRPGTSGRATYNEQFF	TGTGCCAGTAGTCGCCCCGGGACTAGCGGGAGGGCCACCTACAATGAGCAGTTCTTC
TRBV23-1	once	TRBJ2-3	16	-	CASSIRLAGDTDTQYF	TGCGCCAGCAGCATCCGACTAGCAGGGGACACAGATACGCAGTATTTT
TRBV6-8	-	TRBJ2-1	15	-	CASSYEFSSYNEQFF	TGTGCCAGCAGTTACGAGTTTAGCTCCTACAATGAGCAGTTCTTC
TRBV11-3	-	TRBJ1-1	14	TRBD1	CASSSDRVNTEAFF	TGTGCCAGCAGCTCCGACAGGGTGAACACTGAAGCTTTCTTT
TRBV30	-	TRBJ2-7	14	-	CAWKRGARPYEQYF	TGTGCCTGGAAGAGGGGGGCTCGCCCTTACGAGCAGTACTTC
TRBV6-8	once	TRBJ2-1	15	-	CASSGRLVASNEQFF	TGTGCCAGCAGTGGCCGATTGGTAGCGAGCAATGAGCAGTTCTTC
TRBV19	-	TRBJ2-3	14	-	CTSSIGSGTDTQYF	TGTACCAGTAGTATAGGGAGCGGCACAGATACGCAGTATTTT
TRBV6-8	-	TRBJ2-7	14	-	CASSDEGPTYEQYF	TGTGCCAGCAGTGATGAGGGGCCCACCTACGAGCAGTACTTC
TRBV6-8	-	TRBJ1-4	14	TRBD1	CASSAGQFNEKLFF	TGTGCCAGCAGCGCGGGACAGTTTAATGAAAAACTGTTTTTT
TRBV12-1	-	TRBJ1-3	13	-	CASSFGAGNTIYF	-
TRBV11-3	-	TRBJ1-1	15	-	CASSSPTAMNTEAFF	TGTGCCAGCAGCTCCCCGACAGCTATGAACACTGAAGCTTTCTTT
TRBV11-3	-	TRBJ1-4	16	-	CASSLGNSATNEKLFF	TGTGCCAGCAGCTTGGGGAACAGTGCAACTAATGAAAAACTGTTTTTT
TRBV11-3	-	TRBJ1-1	16	-	CASSLNWPGNNGEAFF	TGTGCCAGCAGTTTGAATTGGCCGGGGAACAACGGTGAAGCTTTCTTT
TRBV6-8	-	TRBJ1-2	13	TRBD1	CAIETGMVEGYTF	TGTGCCATTGAGACAGGGATGGTGGAGGGCTACACCTTC
TRBV6-8	-	TRBJ2-2	15	TRBD1	CASSFRQGRAGELFF	TGTGCCAGCAGTTTTAGACAGGGGAGAGCCGGGGAGCTGTTTTTT
TRBV6-8	-	TRBJ2-2	14	-	CASSDSESTGELFF	TGTGCCAGCAGTGACTCGGAGAGCACCGGGGAGCTGTTTTTT
TRBV6-8	-	TRBJ1-1	13	-	CASMRKGRSETFF	TGTGCCAGCATGCGTAAGGGGCGCAGTGAAACTTTCTTT
TRBV19	-	TRBJ2-3	14	TRBD1	CASRRTGGADTQYF	TGTGCCAGTAGGCGGACAGGGGGCGCAGATACGCAGTATTTT
TRBV18	-	TRBJ2-5	14	TRBD1	CASSPWDSQETQYF	TGTGCCAGCTCACCATGGGACAGCCAAGAGACCCAGTACTTC
TRBV11-3	-	TRBJ2-3	18	-	CASSQTDRWSGKTDTQYF	TGTGCCAGCAGCCAAACCGATCGCTGGTCAGGGAAAACAGATACGCAGTATTTT
TRBV28	-	TRBJ2-7	17	-	CASSLWIDSAGDYEQYF	TGTGCCAGCAGTTTATGGATTGATTCGGCAGGGGACTACGAGCAGTACTTC
TRBV6-8	-	TRBJ2-1	13	TRBD1	CASSDRDYNEQFF	TGTGCCAGCAGTGACAGGGACTACAATGAGCAGTTCTTC
TRBV10-2	-	TRBJ2-5	15	-	CASSEGRGEVETQYF	TGCGCCAGCAGTGAGGGCCGCGGGGAGGTGGAGACCCAGTACTTC
TRBV30	-	TRBJ1-2	12	-	CACSRGRYGYTF	TGTGCCTGTTCACGGGGACGCTATGGCTATACCTTC
TRBV10-2	once	TRBJ2-7	14	TRBD2	CASSDIGREGEQYF	TGCGCCAGCAGTGACATAGGCCGGGAGGGCGAGCAGTACTTC
TRBV30	-	TRBJ2-7	14	-	CAWSVGQRRYEQYF	TGTGCCTGGAGTGTTGGGCAGAGACGCTACGAGCAGTACTTC
TRBV5-1	-	TRBJ2-1	15	-	CASSLDGSSYNEQFF	TGCGCCAGCAGCTTGGATGGTAGTAGCTACAATGAGCAGTTCTTC
TRBV6-8	-	TRBJ2-7	15	TRBD2	CASSYGLAGAYEQYF	TGTGCCAGCAGTTACGGACTAGCGGGAGCCTACGAGCAGTACTTC
TRBV6-8	once	TRBJ1-1	15	-	CASSYRYRANTEAFF	TGTGCCAGCAGTTACCGATACAGGGCCAACACTGAAGCTTTCTTT
TRBV11-3	-	TRBJ1-2	18	-	CASSQVYGGEGRDYGYTF	TGTGCCAGCAGCCAAGTCTATGGGGGTGAGGGTCGGGACTATGGCTACACCTTC
TRBV19	once	TRBJ2-6	17	-	CASSTARGTSGANVLTF	TGTGCCAGTAGTACCGCAAGGGGCACCTCTGGGGCCAACGTCCTGACTTTC
TRBV11-3	-	TRBJ2-5	16	-	CASSGQVLGRGETQYF	TGTGCCAGCAGCGGCCAGGTTCTGGGGAGGGGGGAGACCCAGTACTTC
TRBV11-3	-	TRBJ1-1	14	-	CASSTPDFYTEAFF	TGTGCCAGCAGCACCCCAGATTTTTACACTGAAGCTTTCTTT
TRBV23-1	-	TRBJ2-1	16	-	CASSQSLGAGGCGQFF	TGCGCCAGCAGTCAATCCCTGGGGGCCGGAGGATGTGGGCAGTTCTTC
TRBV14	-	TRBJ2-2	17	-	CASSQDRQSGVTGELFF	TGTGCCAGCAGCCAAGATCGGCAGTCTGGAGTCACCGGGGAGCTGTTTTTT
TRBV30	-	TRBJ2-1	14	TRBD1	CACTDRAHYNEQFF	TGTGCCTGTACAGACAGGGCCCATTACAATGAGCAGTTCTTC
TRBV18	-	TRBJ2-2	18	TRBD2	CASSFDLAGGPNTGELFF	TGTGCCAGCTCATTCGACCTAGCGGGAGGGCCTAACACCGGGGAGCTGTTTTTT
TRBV19	-	TRBJ1-6	14	TRBD1	CASSQSGGISPLHF	TGTGCCAGTAGTCAATCAGGGGGCATATCACCCCTCCACTTT
TRBV15	-	TRBJ2-1	17	-	CVTSRDPGLFNNNEQFF	TGTGTCACCAGCAGAGATCCCGGACTATTTAATAACAATGAGCAGTTCTTC
TRBV7-2	-	TRBJ2-5	17	-	CASSFGAGIRGQETQYF	TGTGCCAGCAGCTTTGGTGCAGGTATTCGGGGCCAAGAGACCCAGTACTTC
TRBV14	-	TRBJ2-2	16	-	CASSQDSGVYTGELFF	TGTGCCAGCAGCCAAGATTCGGGGGTCTACACCGGGGAGCTGTTTTTT
TRBV1	-	TRBJ2-1	16	-	CASSQDPGQGHNEQFF	TGCGCCAGCAGCCAAGATCCAGGACAGGGGCACAATGAGCAGTTCTTC
TRBV7-6	once	TRBJ1-1	14	TRBD1	CASSIDRGVWEAFF	TGTGCCAGCAGCATTGACAGGGGGGTTTGGGAAGCTTTCTTT
TRBV6-8	-	TRBJ2-2	15	TRBD2	CVSGRTTSRTGELFF	TGTGTCAGCGGGAGGACTACCTCCAGAACCGGGGAGCTGTTTTTT
TRBV29-1	-	TRBJ2-3	15	TRBD2	CSVEKVSGSRDTQYF	TGCAGCGTTGAAAAGGTTAGCGGGAGTAGAGATACGCAGTATTTT
TRBV29-1	-	TRBJ2-7	14	-	CSVERGQGAYEQYF	TGCAGCGTTGAGCGGGGCCAGGGTGCGTACGAGCAGTACTTC
TRBV19	-	TRBJ1-1	13	-	CASRRNLNTEAFF	TGTGCCAGTCGCAGGAATCTGAACACTGAAGCTTTCTTT
TRBV29-1	-	TRBJ2-1	13	-	CSVEGAGYNEQFF	TGCAGCGTTGAGGGGGCCGGTTACAATGAGCAGTTCTTC
TRBV6-8	-	TRBJ2-1	15	TRBD1	CASSYTGTEYNEQFF	TGTGCCAGCAGTTATACCGGGACAGAGTACAATGAGCAGTTCTTC
TRBV11-3	-	TRBJ2-1	15	TRBD2	CASGRLAGGPYEQFF	TGTGCCAGCGGGCGGTTAGCGGGAGGGCCCTATGAGCAGTTCTTC
TRBV11-3	few	TRBJ2-1	15	TRBD2	CASSQWPSGDNEQFF	TGTGCCAGCAGCCAATGGCCTAGCGGGGACAATGAGCAGTTCTTC
TRBV15	-	TRBJ2-2	16	TRBD2	CATSRVTSGRSGELFF	TGTGCCACCAGCAGAGTGACTAGCGGGAGGTCCGGGGAGCTGTTTTTT
TRBV6-8	-	TRBJ1-2	16	-	CASRRTDNQQGYGYTF	TGTGCCAGCAGACGAACAGACAACCAGCAGGGCTATGGCTACACCTTC
TRBV14	-	TRBJ1-6	12	-	CASSQVNSPLHF	TGTGCCAGCAGCCAAGTTAATTCACCCCTCCACTTT
TRBV6-8	-	TRBJ1-4	16	TRBD1	CASSSAGGLANEKLFF	TGTGCCAGCAGTTCGGCAGGGGGCTTAGCTAATGAAAAACTGTTTTTT
TRBV18	-	TRBJ2-7	14	TRBD1	CASSATGFSYEQYF	TGTGCCAGCTCAGCGACAGGGTTCTCCTACGAGCAGTACTTC
TRBV19	-	TRBJ1-2	15	-	CASSISWTANYGYTF	TGTGCCAGTAGTATCTCCTGGACAGCGAACTATGGCTACACCTTC